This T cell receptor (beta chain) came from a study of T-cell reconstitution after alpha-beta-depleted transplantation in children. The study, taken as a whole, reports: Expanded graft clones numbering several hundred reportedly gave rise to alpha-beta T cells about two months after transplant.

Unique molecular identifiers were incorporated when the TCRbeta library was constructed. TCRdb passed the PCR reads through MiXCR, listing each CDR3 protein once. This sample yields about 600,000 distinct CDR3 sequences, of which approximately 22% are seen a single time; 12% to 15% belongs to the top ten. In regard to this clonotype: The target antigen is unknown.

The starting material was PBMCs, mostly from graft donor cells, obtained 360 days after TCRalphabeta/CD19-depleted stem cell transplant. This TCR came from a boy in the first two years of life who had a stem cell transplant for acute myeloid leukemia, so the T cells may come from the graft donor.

CDR3 in amino acids: CASSLKASRETQYF. The CDR3 DNA follows: TGTGCCAGCAGCTTAAAGGCCTCACGAGAGACCCAGTACTTC. The chain couples TRBV7-9 to TRBJ2-5; D remains ambiguous. Germline V gene lookup returns CDR1 SEHNR and CDR2 FQNEAQ (reference sequence). There are 14 residues in the CDR3. Trimming took off 2 bases at V and 4 bases at J, with 11 bases between the two ends. The full variable domain, with the rest looked up from reference TRBV7-9 and TRBJ2-5, is DTGVSQNPRHKITKRGQNVTFRCDPISEHNRLYWYRQTLGQGPEFLTYFQNEAQLEKSRLLSDRFSAERPKGSFSTLEIQRTEQGDSAMYLCASSLKASRETQYFGPGTRLLVL.